This passage covers 17 T cell receptor beta chains from one sample sequenced in a study of blood T cell repertoires in COVID-19. Assay: immunoSEQ multiplex PCR; the TCRdb copy retains only in-frame clones and omits some. Of approximately 200,000 clones in the sample, about 84% are singletons; the top ten hold 1.8%. Sequencing was performed on PBMCs or T cells enriched from blood (not recorded which). All receptors come from a man in his 60s who had recovered from COVID-19.

The count of this clone is one. The chain carries TRBV3-1 (or the pseudogene TRBV3-2) and TRBJ1-2, with D unclear. V lost 2 bases and J 5 bases, leaving 6 bases between the germline ends. CDR3 length: 12 residues. The germline V gene encodes CDR1 LGHDT and CDR2 YNNKEL (reference sequence). The CDR3 DNA reads as TGTGCCAGCAGCCAAACAGTATATGGCTACACCTTC. It yields the protein CASSQTVYGYTF.

The V gene is TRBV18, the J gene TRBJ2-5, with D tentatively TRBD2 (5 bases). Germline V CDR1 and CDR2: KGHSH, LQKENI. V was trimmed by 2 bases and J by 5 bases, leaving 12 bases between them. This CDR3 comprises 14 residues. For the CDR3, the DNA is TGTGCCAGCTCACCAATCGCGGGTTCGGAGACCCAGTACTTC. Protein sequence: CASSPIAGSETQYF.

The chain has TRBV19 and TRBJ1-2, with D tentatively TRBD1 (5 bases). The CDR3 spans 11 residues. Trimming cost V 10 bases and J 8 bases, with 14 bases left between them. CDR1 and CDR2 (germline): LNHDA, SQIVND (reference sequence). CDR3 sequence: CATQRWGGYTF. The CDR3 DNA reads as TGTGCCACCCAAAGGTGGGGCGGCTACACCTTC.

The chain uses TRBV4-2 and TRBJ1-1, with D uncertain. Per germline, CDR1 LGHNA and CDR2 YNFKEQ. The V and J ends lost 5 bases and 4 bases respectively, with 14 bases between them. This CDR3 has 14 amino acids. The CDR3 DNA reads as TGTGCCAGCAGCGCGGGGAACGACGGCACTGAAGCTTTCTTT. Amino acid sequence: CASSAGNDGTEAFF.

This clone was seen a few times. The chain recombines TRBV7-8 with TRBJ1-5; 8 bases fit TRBD1. Trimming cost V 5 bases and J 5 bases; bases outside gene matches: 5. This CDR3 has 14 amino acids. CDR1 SGHVS and CDR2 FQNEAQ come from the germline V gene. The CDR3: CASSLDRDDQPQHF. The CDR3 nucleotides read TGTGCCAGCAGCCTGGACAGGGATGATCAGCCCCAGCATTTT.

In the case of this clone: Other nucleotide sequences from this sample produce the same CDR3. The J gene is TRBJ1-2, the V gene TRBV2; 7 bases line up with TRBD1. V trimming: 1 base; J trimming: 4 bases; junction bases outside the gene matches: 0. The germline CDR1 and CDR2 sequences are SNHLY and FYNNEI. The CDR3 consists of 13 residues. The CDR3 DNA sequence: TGTGCCAGCAGTGAAGGACAGGGCTATGGCTACACCTTC. It specifies CASSEGQGYGYTF.

This clone was counted between two and nine times. The V gene is TRBV18, the J gene TRBJ2-1; TRBD1 matches at 9 bases. CDR3 length equals 15 residues. J lost 6 bases, V lost 3 bases, and 6 bases had no gene match. The germline CDR1 and CDR2 sequences are KGHSH and LQKENI. CDR3 region: CASSPGTGPGNEQFF. DNA of the CDR3: TGTGCCAGCTCACCTGGGACAGGGCCTGGCAATGAGCAGTTCTTC. Based on the CDR3 plus reference TRBV18 and TRBJ2-1, the full variable domain is NAGVMQNPRHLVRRRGQEARLRCSPMKGHSHVYWYRQLPEEGLKFMVYLQKENIIDESGMPKERFSAEFPKEGPSILRIQQVVRGDSAAYFCASSPGTGPGNEQFFGPGTRLTVL.

V usage is TRBV6-5 and J usage is TRBJ1-1; D not resolved. The CDR3 spans 15 residues. Per germline, CDR1 MNHEY and CDR2 SVGAGI. The ends were cut back, 6 bases at V and 1 base at J, with 15 bases in the middle. CDR3 in amino acids: CASRKQGSRNTEAFF. The CDR3 DNA reads TGTGCCAGCAGAAAACAAGGGAGTCGGAACACTGAAGCTTTCTTT.

This clone was recorded only once. The chain carries TRBV19 and TRBJ1-5, with D maybe TRBD1 (5 bases). Trimming shortened V by 8 bases and J by 2 bases, and 13 bases separated the two germline ends. The germline CDR1 and CDR2 sequences are LNHDA and SQIVND (reference sequence). The CDR3 sequence is 14 residues long. The chain's CDR3 is CASEGGRGNQPQHF. The CDR3 nucleotides are TGTGCCAGTGAAGGCGGCAGGGGCAATCAGCCCCAGCATTTT.

The gene calls are TRBV11-2 and TRBJ1-2; 7 bases align to TRBD1. CDR1 is SGHAT, CDR2 FQNNGV, per germline. V lost 3 bases and J lost 10; bases outside the gene matches: 5. CDR3 length equals 12 residues. CDR3 nucleotides: TGTGCCAGCAGCTTTAGGACAGGAGTCTACACCTTC. Translated: CASSFRTGVYTF.

V gene TRBV7-8 combines with J gene TRBJ1-4, with 9 positions matching TRBD1. The CDR3 consists of 16 residues. Germline V gene lookup returns CDR1 SGHVS and CDR2 FQNEAQ. Losses at the gene ends were 1 base for V and 8 bases for J; bases not matched to a gene: 8. In nucleotides, the CDR3 is TGTGCCAGCAGCTTAGTACCGGGACAGGGTAGGGAAAAACTGTTTTTT. This codes for CASSLVPGQGREKLFF.

This chain connects TRBV3-1 (or the pseudogene TRBV3-2) to TRBJ1-1, with D possibly being TRBD1 (5 bases). The CDR3 runs to 14 residues. The germline V gene has CDR1 LGHDT and CDR2 YNNKEL (reference sequence). The ends were cut back, 1 base at V and 9 bases at J, with 15 bases in the middle. This CDR3 is CASSQGGSLGKAFF. CDR3 bases: TGTGCCAGCAGCCAAGGGGGCAGCCTGGGGAAAGCTTTCTTT.

The gene calls are TRBV28 and TRBJ1-6; D not resolved. Between the trimmed V and J ends, which lost 4 bases and 0 bases, there was a span of 7 bases. Germline V gives CDR1 MDHEN, CDR2 SYDVKM. This CDR3 is 15 amino acids long. CDR3: CASSWQTSYNSPLHF. The CDR3 DNA reads TGTGCCAGCAGTTGGCAAACCTCCTATAATTCACCCCTCCACTTT.

The chain combines TRBV6-6 with TRBJ2-3, with 7 bases matching TRBD1. CDR3 length: 16 residues. Trimming cost V 4 bases and J 0 bases; bases outside gene matches: 7. Germline CDR1 and CDR2: MNHNY and SVGAGI (reference sequence). The CDR3 nucleotides read TGTGCCAGCAGTTCCGGACAGGTCTCTAGCACAGATACGCAGTATTTT. This codes for CASSSGQVSSTDTQYF.

The rearrangement links TRBV4-3 to TRBJ2-3, with 11 bases lining up with TRBD2. The CDR3 is 17 residues long. The V gene's germline CDR1 is LGHNA and CDR2 YSLEER. V shed 0 bases, J shed 2 bases, and the junction held 4 bases outside the gene matches. CDR3 bases: TGCGCCAGCAGCCAAGAAGGGACTAGCGGTAACACAGATACGCAGTATTTT. As protein: CASSQEGTSGNTDTQYF.

J is TRBJ1-6 and V is TRBV11-2, with D perhaps matching TRBD1 (6 bases). V was trimmed by 5 bases and J by 9 bases, leaving 17 bases between them. This CDR3 contains 15 residues. Germline assignment: CDR1 SGHAT and CDR2 FQNNGV. CDR3 amino acids: CASSPRGGASSPLHF. DNA for the CDR3: TGTGCCAGCAGCCCCAGAGGGGGGGCTTCTTCACCCCTCCACTTT.

The chain employs TRBV5-1 and TRBJ1-2; the D gene is possibly TRBD1 (5 bases). Germline CDR1 SGHRS, CDR2 YFSETQ. The CDR3 spans 13 residues. Trimming removed 0 bases from V and 7 bases from J, with 10 bases in between. CDR3 coding DNA: TGCGCCAGCAGCTTGGCGACAGACCTTGGCTACACCTTC. Translated, it gives CASSLATDLGYTF.